This record concerns one T cell receptor (beta chain) sequence. This entry belongs to a study of OX40 agonist ivuxolimab in advanced cancers. Using immunoSEQ multiplex PCR, the repertoire was profiled, and TCRdb retains in-frame clones only, with some absent. Of around 50,000 clones in the sample, approximately 90% were seen once. This CDR3 contains 17 residues. Trimming removed 7 bases at V and 3 bases at J, with 22 bases between. Germline lookup yields CDR1 SGHDT and CDR2 YYEEEE. Sequencing was performed on CD4+ or CD8+ T cells sorted from blood, taken in a trial of the OX40 agonist ivuxolimab. The chain is built from TRBV5-6 and TRBJ2-2, with D tentatively TRBD1 or TRBD2 (6 bases each). This clonotype was obtained from an adult with an advanced solid tumor such as melanoma, head and neck, liver or kidney cancer. This CDR3 is CASGRGGWDTYTGELFF. The CDR3 DNA reads TGTGCCAGCGGCCGGGGAGGATGGGACACTTACACCGGGGAGCTGTTTTTT. The full variable domain, completed using reference TRBV5-6 and TRBJ2-2, is DAGVTQSPTHLIKTRGQQVTLRCSPKSGHDTVSWYQQALGQGPQFIFQYYEEEERQRGNFPDRFSGHQFPNYSSELNVNALLLGDSALYLCASGRGGWDTYTGELFFGEGSRLTVL.